This TCR beta chain was recorded in a study of cytomegalovirus exposure and HLA in healthy donors (dated by TCRdb to the late 2010s). General notes on the study: An earlier analysis of roughly 610 of the donors reported over 250 Gb of sequence data and 95 million to 140 million unique TCR beta sequences obtained from about 180 million T cells. Rather than drawing on any new phenotypic data, the later analysis identified candidate immune exposures from TCR beta sequences and the way those sequences occurred across donors. Class I and class II HLA loci were covered by the typing at four-digit resolution. The study was designed to test whether signatures of past pathogen exposure could be identified by cataloging public T cell receptors. In a later genetic analysis, genome-wide SNP genotypes for about three fifths of the roughly 670 donors were used, and that subset was treated as a discovery cohort. An earlier analysis of about 620 of the donors applied high-throughput TCR beta sequencing to assess whether each TCR beta V gene segment acted as functional or pseudogenic. Roughly five DR-DQ haplotypes were handled as single units for association and clustering because linkage in the cohort was strong. Donor age, sex, ethnicity and CMV serostatus were collected together with the repertoire data. All discovery cohort repertoires had been generated using a single sequencing platform. Besides the first cohort of approximately 710 subjects, a separate validation cohort made up of roughly 120 different subjects was used. The study profiled the T cell repertoires of 500 to 800 subjects by immunosequencing and related them to cytomegalovirus serostatus. Among about 370 genotyped donors of the cohort, an average of approximately 200,000 unique TCR beta nucleotide sequences was sequenced per donor, of which approximately 19% were non-productive. The number of donors typed differed by locus, with roughly 629-640 for A, B, C, DRB1 and DQB1, around 560 for DQA1, about 610 for DPA1, and approximately 470 for DPB1. An early release covering roughly 640 HLA-typed donors comprised approximately 300 gigabases of sequencing data and tens of millions of unique TCR sequences. A later analysis re-analyzed previously published TCR beta repertoires from roughly 690 donors and added high-resolution HLA genotyping to study TCR occurrence patterns. To predict cytomegalovirus infection status, the study brought together high-throughput TCR immunosequencing, statistical association of individual TCRs with disease status, and machine learning. Of the roughly 410 genotyped donors, 80% to 90% were placed in the genetic ancestry cluster associated with self-reported Caucasian donors. Overall study results and their limits: The authors suggested that the approach could potentially be generalized to other disease states and immunological phenotypes. A few of the identified cytomegalovirus-associated TCR beta chains were confirmed in vitro to be specific for cytomegalovirus antigens. The only immune exposure information available for the cohort was CMV serostatus. In a later analysis, several top co-occurrence clusters were reported to appear linked to parvovirus B19, influenza, CMV and Epstein-Barr virus. The presence/absence analyses assumed that sequencing depth was roughly uniform across donors, and that assumption may not be true. In an earlier analysis of roughly 500 of the donors, most TCR beta V segments appeared in productive rearrangements about 90% or about 30% of the time, broadly matching IMGT annotations. Correlated functional status among segregating V segments might reflect linkage disequilibrium, but an unknown experimental factor could not be ruled out. Because some donors lacked HLA typing at each locus, the association tests relied only on the typed subset. The cohort was sequenced for TCR beta chains only, and without alpha or paired-chain data the features that could be detected were limited. According to a later analysis, most CMV-associated TCR beta chains appeared to be HLA-restricted, and the HLA associations seemed to be driven largely by CMV exposure. While some public TCRs were present in many individuals, most TCR sequences turned up only very rarely across donors. In a later genetic analysis, fewer N-insertions in productive TCRs were reported among donors in an Asian-associated ancestry cluster than the roughly 700-donor mean. A cluster of highly shared sequence variants was judged likely to be a technical artifact of the sequencing pipeline. When HLA alleles, especially DR and DQ, strongly co-occurred, TCR associations were difficult to assign to individual alleles. A total of fewer than 200 TCR beta chains were listed by the study as associated with cytomegalovirus. In a later analysis, TCR association rates were found to vary across HLA loci, with the most associated TCRs seen for DRB1 alleles and the fewest for HLA-C alleles. Roughly 17 rarely observed V segments, including chromosome 9 orphons, were excluded from the earlier analysis of almost 600 of the donors because counts were too low. A further reported finding was that TCR beta sequences accurately predicted the HLA-A and HLA-B alleles for most subjects in the first cohort. Cytomegalovirus status was reported to be diagnosed by the classifier with high specificity and sensitivity in both the original and validation cohorts. V-gene and J-gene trimming of TCR beta chains was associated with a missense DCLRE1C variant in a later genetic analysis, and the association was replicated in an independent cohort. A later analysis found that HLA-associated TCR beta chains were more clonally expanded and had lower generation probabilities than equally common non-associated chains. In a later analysis, 15,000 to 20,000 TCR beta sequences were associated with specific HLA alleles at a false discovery rate of 0.05. Some IMGT-functional V segments, including TRBV6-2 and TRBV6-3, could not be told apart with the 87-base-pair reads, so those segments were excluded.

The library was produced with the immunoSEQ multiplex PCR assay. For the multiplex PCR, a mixture combining 60 forward primers for TCR Vbeta segments and 13 reverse primers for TCR Jbeta segments was used. Amplification of the CDR3 region of rearranged TCR beta genes was performed with a multiplex PCR assay on genomic DNA. Amplified TCR beta libraries were sequenced as 87-base-pair reads on the Illumina HiSeq System. The original pipeline was this. A later analysis tallied about 77 million unique TCR beta chains across the 700 or so repertoires, and approximately 12 million of those chains were shared by two or more donors. Raw reads were error-corrected and collapsed into unique sequences with a nearest-neighbor algorithm that merged closely related sequences to remove PCR and sequencing errors. To assign V, D and J gene segments, CDR3 sequences were aligned to IMGT reference sequences. For a sequence to be retained, a match of at least six nucleotides to both a V gene segment and a J gene segment was required. Rearrangements were called productive when the CDR3 lacked stop codons and stayed in frame with V and J; all others were non-productive. Following IMGT convention, CDR3 was defined as the stretch from the second conserved V-encoded cysteine to the conserved J-encoded phenylalanine. In an earlier analysis of more than 550 of the donors, sequences lacking an unambiguous match to a single V gene segment were excluded. In an earlier analysis of some 590 of the donors, a V segment was called functional when productive rearrangements were above 56.7%, and segregating when the standard deviation between donors exceeded 5%. To diagnose cytomegalovirus status from the catalog of TCR beta chain sequences, a statistical classification framework was built. In a later analysis, TCR nucleotide sequences were compared against IMGT/GENE-DB human TR gene sequences so that V and J genes could be assigned. A later analysis assigned CDR3 sequences and most-parsimonious VDJ recombination scenarios with the TCRdist pipeline. A later analysis defined each TCR beta chain by its CDR3 amino acid sequence plus V-gene family, and excluded reads lacking a unique V-gene family. In a later analysis, 500 to 700 highly shared, low-generation-probability nucleotide sequences were removed to address suspected cross-contamination and a sequencing artifact. In a later analysis, a clonal expansion index for each public chain was calculated from normalized within-repertoire ranks of inferred template counts. A later analysis computed generation probabilities with a VDJ recombination model fitted to out-of-frame rearrangements, and checked the results against IGoR. In a later analysis, hypergeometric tests were used to score TCR-TCR, TCR-HLA and TCR-CMV co-occurrence, with a repertoire-size bias correction applied to TCR pairs. A later analysis estimated false discovery rates by permuting HLA or CMV assignments 20 times. A later analysis grouped co-occurring TCRs with DBSCAN, adding TCRdist sequence similarity when clustering within HLA-allele-positive subsets. Co-occurrence clustering excluded repertoires with fewer than 30,000 or more than 120,000 public chains, plus five with anomalous nucleotide sharing. Not all clones reach the TCRdb copy of this immuneACCESS table, which keeps in-frame sequences only. Checked studies attribute under half of the gap to unresolved V genes and leave the rest unexplained. Clone size and V and J calls were adopted from that table, with D and trimming inferred from the DNA. The sample contains under 150,000 clones, around four fifths of them found a single time. Roughly 1.2% of the sample lies in the top ten.

In total, approximately 610 healthy bone marrow donors made up the cohort. Cohort members were all nominally healthy when sampled, although unrecorded immune exposures were likely present. The donor was CMV seronegative and belonged to the group of 350 to 400 seronegative cohort members. A peripheral blood sample was provided by each donor, and peripheral blood mononuclear cells were used for TCR beta sequencing. The Qiagen DNeasy Blood Extraction Kit was used to extract genomic DNA from the blood cell samples. The CDR3 goes from the cysteine to the phenylalanine over 13 residues. The read is trimmed to its CDR3 DNA, 39 bases read in frame from base 1. The germline V gene (reference sequence) gives CDR1 as GTSNPN and CDR2 as SVGIG. Cut back by 3 bases and 5 bases, the V and J ends lie 13 bases apart. As for this clone: Its specific antigen is unknown. Base qualities are not at hand, and no much larger clone is one base apart.

This sequence was found in a boy between 10 and 17 years old in good health and CMV-seronegative. The sequenced material came from PBMCs. This receptor chain uses TRBV30 and TRBJ1-2; tentative D gene TRBD1, with 6 bases matching. The DNA reads TGTGCCTGGAGCAGGGGCCTGGGTTATGGCTACACCTTC. It specifies CAWSRGLGYGYTF. The full variable domain, with segments outside the CDR3 supplied by the reference TRBV30 and TRBJ1-2 proteins, appears as SQTIHQWPATLVQPVGSPLSLECTVEGTSNPNLYWYRQAAGRGLQLLFYSVGIGQISSEVPQNLSASRPQDRQFILSSKKLLLSDSGFYLCAWSRGLGYGYTFGSGTRLTVV.